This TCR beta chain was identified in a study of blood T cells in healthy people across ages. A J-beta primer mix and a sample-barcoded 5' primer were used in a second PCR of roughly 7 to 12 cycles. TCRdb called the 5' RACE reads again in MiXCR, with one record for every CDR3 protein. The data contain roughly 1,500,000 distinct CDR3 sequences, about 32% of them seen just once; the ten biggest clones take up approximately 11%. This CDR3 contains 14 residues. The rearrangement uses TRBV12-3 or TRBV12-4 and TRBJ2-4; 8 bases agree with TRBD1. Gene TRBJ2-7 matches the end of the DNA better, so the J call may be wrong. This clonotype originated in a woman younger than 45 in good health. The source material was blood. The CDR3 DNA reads TGTGCCAGCAGCCTGAGGGGGACAGGAGACGAGCAGTACTTC. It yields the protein CASSLRGTGDEQYF.